The T cell receptor beta chain described here comes from a study of blood T cells in healthy people across ages. Study-level points and caveats: It was the long-lived donors that had more naive CD4+ cells and higher diversity than aged donors.

With a J-beta primer mix and a sample-barcoded 5' primer, a second PCR ran about 6 to 11 cycles. MiXCR was run by TCRdb on the 5' RACE reads, yielding one entry per CDR3 protein. The table lists 1,300,000 or so distinct CDR3 sequences, approximately 59% of them singletons, with roughly 7% in the top ten. The CDR3 sequence is 14 residues long. Looked up from germline, CDR1 is SGHKS and CDR2 is YYEKEE (reference sequence). Trimming took 3 bases from V and 2 from J, leaving 8 bases between them. This clonotype was counted a few times. Antigen specificity is unknown. This chain links TRBV5-5 with TRBJ2-2; D may be TRBD1 (6 bases). The sequenced sample was blood. This TCR derives from a man aged 18 to 30 in good health. The CDR3 is CASSWDTNTGELFF. In DNA, the CDR3 is TGTGCCAGCAGCTGGGACACTAACACCGGGGAGCTGTTTTTT.